This T cell receptor beta chain is from a study of cytomegalovirus exposure and HLA in healthy donors (dated by TCRdb to about 2017). In terms of the full investigation: In an earlier analysis of approximately 500 of the donors, 250 to 350 Gb of sequence data and 90 million to 120 million unique TCR beta sequences from roughly 190 million T cells were reported. Donor age, sex, ethnicity and CMV serostatus were collected together with the repertoire data. Typing coverage varied by locus: 629-630 donors for A, B, C, DRB1 and DQB1; under 550 for DQA1; 606 for DPA1; about 450 for DPB1. Both class I and class II loci were covered by HLA typing, at four-digit resolution. Every discovery cohort repertoire had been produced on one sequencing platform. The aim of the study was to test whether cataloging public T cell receptors could identify signatures of past pathogen exposure. The T cell repertoires of several hundred subjects were profiled by immunosequencing and related to cytomegalovirus serostatus. A later genetic analysis used genome-wide SNP genotypes for about 65% of the roughly 670 donors, treating that subset as a discovery cohort. The study combined high-throughput TCR immunosequencing, statistical association of individual TCRs with disease status, and machine learning to predict cytomegalovirus infection status. On average, around 200,000 unique TCR beta nucleotide sequences were sequenced per donor among 398 genotyped donors of the cohort, with roughly a sixth of those sequences being non-productive. An earlier analysis of fewer than 700 of the donors applied high-throughput TCR beta sequencing to assess whether each TCR beta V gene segment acted as functional or pseudogenic. A later analysis re-examined previously published TCR beta repertoires from around 670 donors and added high-resolution HLA genotyping to investigate patterns of TCR occurrence. In addition to the first cohort of 650 to 800 subjects, a separate validation cohort of 130 or so different subjects was used. Rather than drawing on any new phenotypic data, the later analysis identified candidate immune exposures from TCR beta sequences and the way those sequences occurred across donors. Of the 398 genotyped donors, roughly 85% fell in the genetic ancestry cluster associated with self-reported Caucasian donors. Roughly 310 gigabases of sequencing data and tens of millions of unique TCR sequences were included in an early release covering roughly 600 HLA-typed donors. Four to six DR-DQ haplotypes were handled as single units for association and clustering, since linkage in the cohort was strong.

With regard to this clone: The antigen this receptor binds is unknown. No base quality values were provided; no much bigger clone lies one nucleotide off.

Points the paper makes about the study in general: In a later genetic analysis, fewer N-insertions in productive TCRs were reported among donors in an Asian-associated ancestry cluster than the 666-donor mean. Because counts were too low, 15 to 20 rarely observed V segments, including chromosome 9 orphons, were excluded from the earlier analysis of about 500 of the donors. The authors suggested that the approach could potentially be extended to other disease states and immunological phenotypes. In a later analysis, most CMV-associated TCR beta chains were found to appear HLA-restricted, with HLA associations seemingly driven largely by CMV exposure. Correlated functional status among segregating V segments might reflect linkage disequilibrium, but an unknown experimental factor could not be ruled out. A later genetic analysis associated a missense DCLRE1C variant with V-gene and J-gene trimming of TCR beta chains, and an independent cohort replicated the association. The classifier was reported to diagnose cytomegalovirus status with high specificity and sensitivity in both the original cohort and the validation cohort. Strong co-occurrence of HLA alleles, especially DR and DQ, made assigning TCR associations to individual alleles difficult. In a later analysis, HLA-associated TCR beta chains showed more clonal expansion and lower generation probabilities than non-associated chains that were equally common. In vitro tests confirmed that a few of the cytomegalovirus-associated TCR beta chains recognize cytomegalovirus antigens. Presence/absence analyses assumed roughly uniform sequencing depth across donors, an assumption that may not hold. An earlier analysis of approximately 590 of the donors showed that most TCR beta V segments appeared in productive rearrangements either about 87% or about 30% of the time, which broadly matched IMGT annotations. In a later analysis, several top co-occurrence clusters were reported to appear linked to parvovirus B19, influenza, CMV and Epstein-Barr virus. The study gave a list of about 170 TCR beta chains associated with cytomegalovirus. CMV serostatus was the only immune exposure information available for the cohort. Because the 87-base-pair reads could not distinguish some IMGT-functional V segments, including TRBV6-2 and TRBV6-3, those segments were excluded. Most TCR sequences were seen in very few donors, while some public TCRs were found in many individuals. The sequencing pipeline was judged likely to have produced a cluster of highly shared sequence variants as a technical artifact. In a later analysis, TCR association rates were found to vary across HLA loci, with the most associated TCRs seen for DRB1 alleles and the fewest for HLA-C alleles. Because HLA typing was missing for some donors at each locus, association tests included only the typed subset. Only TCR beta chains were sequenced in this cohort, and the absence of alpha or paired-chain data limited detectable features. In a later analysis, some 18,000 TCR beta sequences were associated with specific HLA alleles at a false discovery rate of 0.05. A further reported finding was that TCR beta sequences accurately predicted the HLA-A and HLA-B alleles for most subjects in the first cohort.

In total, more than 500 healthy bone marrow donors made up the cohort. Cohort members were all nominally healthy when sampled, although unrecorded immune exposures were likely present. The donor tested CMV seronegative and was one of the 352 seronegative cohort members. A peripheral blood sample was collected from each donor, and TCR beta sequencing was performed on peripheral blood mononuclear cells. Genomic DNA was extracted from the blood cell samples with the Qiagen DNeasy Blood Extraction Kit. CDR1 and CDR2, looked up from the germline V gene, are MDHEN and SYDVKM. Inclusive of the bounding cysteine and phenylalanine, the CDR3 is 15 residues long. The entry retains the CDR3 DNA only, 45 bases that are in frame from base 1. V drops 7 bases and J drops 2 bases, leaving 15 bases in between. The library relied on the immunoSEQ multiplex PCR assay. For the multiplex PCR, a mixture combining 60 forward primers for TCR Vbeta segments and 13 reverse primers for TCR Jbeta segments was used. The CDR3 region of rearranged TCR beta genes was amplified from genomic DNA with a multiplex PCR assay. On the Illumina HiSeq System, the amplified TCR beta libraries were sequenced as 87-base-pair reads. On the authors' methods: Across the roughly 640 repertoires, a later analysis counted 80 million or so unique TCR beta chains, around 11 million of which were shared by at least two donors. Raw reads were error-corrected and collapsed into unique sequences by a nearest-neighbor algorithm in which closely related sequences were merged to remove PCR and sequencing errors. V, D and J gene segments were assigned by aligning CDR3 sequences to IMGT reference sequences. Each retained sequence needed at least a six-nucleotide match to both a V gene segment and a J gene segment. Rearrangements were classified as productive when the CDR3 lacked stop codons and remained in frame with V and J, and all other rearrangements were classified as non-productive. CDR3 was defined by IMGT convention, running from the second conserved V-encoded cysteine to the conserved J-encoded phenylalanine. In an earlier analysis of just under 600 of the donors, sequences lacking an unambiguous match to a single V gene segment were excluded. In an earlier analysis of approximately 590 of the donors, a V segment was called functional when productive rearrangements were above 56.7%, and segregating when the standard deviation between donors exceeded 5%. A statistical classification framework was built for diagnosing cytomegalovirus status from the catalog of TCR beta chain sequences. A later analysis assigned V and J genes by comparing TCR nucleotide sequences with IMGT/GENE-DB human TR gene sequences. Using the TCRdist pipeline, a later analysis assigned CDR3 sequences along with most-parsimonious VDJ recombination scenarios. In a later analysis, each TCR beta chain was defined by its CDR3 amino acid sequence together with its V-gene family, and reads without a unique V-gene family were excluded. To address suspected cross-contamination and a sequencing artifact, a later analysis removed roughly 580 highly shared, low-generation-probability nucleotide sequences. In a later analysis, a clonal expansion index for each public chain was calculated from normalized within-repertoire ranks of inferred template counts. Generation probabilities in a later analysis came from a VDJ recombination model fitted to out-of-frame rearrangements, and those results were checked against IGoR. Hypergeometric tests were used in a later analysis to score TCR-TCR, TCR-HLA and TCR-CMV co-occurrence, with a repertoire-size bias correction applied to the TCR pairs. To estimate false discovery rates, a later analysis permuted the HLA or CMV assignments 20 times. In a later analysis, co-occurring TCRs were grouped using DBSCAN, with TCRdist sequence similarity added in when clustering inside HLA-allele-positive subsets. Repertoires with fewer than 30,000 or more than 120,000 public chains were left out of co-occurrence clustering, as were a few repertoires with anomalous nucleotide sharing. The clones in this table, taken by TCRdb from immuneACCESS, are in-frame only. Not every clone is retained; where verified, under half of the shortfall comes from an unresolved V gene, and the cause of the rest is unknown. V and J calls and clone size are given by that table; D and trimming were obtained from the DNA. The sample includes approximately 140,000 clones, with about 80% observed a single time. In total, the top ten clones hold around 1.2% of the sample.

This receptor was identified in a girl aged 2-15 years in good health and CMV-seronegative. Sample: PBMCs. The rearranged chain carries TRBV28 and TRBJ1-5, with TRBD1 tentatively as D gene (6 bases match). This receptor has the CDR3 CASKTQGLRNQPQHF. Here is the DNA: TGTGCCAGCAAGACACAGGGTCTTCGCAATCAGCCCCAGCATTTT.